The clone carrying this T cell receptor (beta chain) has just a few counts. MiXCR, run by TCRdb on the 5' RACE reads, gives a single entry per CDR3 protein. The sample shows 55,000 to 70,000 distinct CDR3 sequences, around 9.9% of them seen only once. The data are from a study of early T cells in non-severe SARS-CoV-2 infection. About the study: Alpha and beta chains were unpaired, from unsorted whole-blood bulk RNA.

The CDR3 runs 14 residues. V dropped 7 bases and J dropped 4 bases, with 17 bases sitting between them. Per the germline V gene, CDR1 is MDHEN and CDR2 is SYDVKM. The chain is built from TRBV28 and TRBJ2-7; D tentatively fits TRBD1 or TRBD2 (6 bases each). What was sequenced was whole blood. The source of this sequence is an adult who was a healthcare worker with PCR-confirmed SARS-CoV-2 infection or an uninfected control (not recorded which). The CDR3 nucleotides read TGTGCCAGCATTCGGGGGCCACCCGATTACGAGCAGTACTTC. It translates to CASIRGPPDYEQYF. The whole variable domain, filled in from reference TRBV28 and TRBJ2-7, reads DVKVTQSSRYLVKRTGEKVFLECVQDMDHENMFWYRQDPGLGLRLIYFSYDVKMKEKGDIPEGYSVSREKKERFSLILESASTNQTSMYLCASIRGPPDYEQYFGPGTRLTVT.